What follows are 23 T cell receptor beta chains derived from one specimen sequenced in a study of beta chain features in type 1 diabetes. Investigators reverse transcribed all isolated RNA, so they sequenced expressed TCRB transcripts. Profiling relied on immunoSEQ multiplex PCR, and the TCRdb table lists in-frame clones only, not all of them. The data show about 410,000 clones, roughly 14% seen once. Source material: naive CD4+ T cells from blood. The source of these receptors is a man younger than 40 in good health.

This clone was observed a few times. Other nucleotide sequences in the sample specify the same CDR3. This rearrangement joins TRBV29-1 to TRBJ2-1, with 7 bases identical to TRBD1. V lost 4 bases, J lost 1 base, and 1 base stayed unmatched. CDR1 SQVTM and CDR2 ANQGSEA come from the germline V gene. The CDR3 covers 13 residues. CDR3 nucleotides: TGCAGCGTTGGACAGGGATCCTACAATGAGCAGTTCTTC. The encoded protein is CSVGQGSYNEQFF.

This chain joins TRBV7-2 and TRBJ2-7; tentatively, D is TRBD1 or TRBD2 (7 bases each). V dropped 2 bases and J dropped 7 bases, with 21 bases sitting between them. This CDR3 region has 16 residues. Germline CDR1 and CDR2: SGHTA and FQGNSA. The CDR3 loop reads CASSLRQGGLVREQYF. The CDR3 nucleotides read TGTGCCAGCAGCTTAAGGCAGGGGGGGCTCGTGCGGGAGCAGTACTTC.

This clone was counted a few times. This sequence joins TRBV11-2 and TRBJ2-5; TRBD2 might be the D (5 bases). Germline V lookup: CDR1 SGHAT, CDR2 FQNNGV. V was pared by 5 bases and J by 2 bases, with 15 bases between. The CDR3 is made up of 15 amino acids. This CDR3 reads CASSPPGSWQETQYF. The CDR3 bases are TGTGCCAGCAGCCCCCCGGGGAGTTGGCAAGAGACCCAGTACTTC.

The gene calls are TRBV18 and TRBJ2-1, with a tentative D call TRBD2 (6 bases). The CDR3 consists of 15 residues. Trimming stripped 4 bases from V and 6 bases from J, with 16 bases between. The germline gives CDR1 KGHSH, CDR2 LQKENI. Written as DNA, the CDR3 is TGTGCCAGCTCACTGTTAGCGGAGCAGTTCAATGAGCAGTTCTTC. Protein: CASSLLAEQFNEQFF.

The chain is built from TRBV19 and TRBJ2-2, with 9 bases aligning to TRBD2. The CDR3 loop spans 16 amino acids. J was trimmed by 1 base and V by 5 bases; bases with no gene match: 5. CDR1 is LNHDA and CDR2 is SQIVND in the germline V gene (reference sequence). CDR3 protein: CASSSRLAVNTGELFF. The CDR3 region has the DNA TGTGCCAGTAGTTCTAGACTAGCGGTGAACACCGGGGAGCTGTTTTTT.

The chain couples TRBV5-1 to TRBJ2-7, with D perhaps TRBD2 (5 bases). CDR3 size: 14 residues. The V gene lost 0 bases and the J gene lost 4 bases, with 11 bases spanning the gap. Germline lookup yields CDR1 SGHRS and CDR2 YFSETQ. The CDR3 reads CASSLDGSEYEQYV. CDR3 in DNA: TGCGCCAGCAGCTTGGATGGTAGCGAGTACGAGCAGTACGTC.

The rearrangement joins TRBV29-1 to TRBJ1-2; D is ambiguous. Germline CDR1 reads SQVTM; CDR2 reads ANQGSEA. The CDR3 consists of 13 residues. Trimming pared 4 bases from V and 5 bases from J, leaving 14 bases between. Here the CDR3 reads CSVGGGEGYGYTF. CDR3 sequence (DNA): TGCAGCGTTGGGGGTGGGGAAGGGTATGGCTACACCTTC.

This clone has just a few counts. This chain links TRBV18 with TRBJ1-1, with 8 bases that match TRBD1. CDR1 KGHSH and CDR2 LQKENI come from the germline V gene. The length of the CDR3 is 15 residues. Trimming at V came to 6 bases and at J to 2 bases, leaving 8 bases not matched to a gene. The CDR3 spells CASSLGTGINTEAFF. The CDR3 region has the DNA TGTGCCAGCTCCCTGGGGACAGGAATAAACACTGAAGCTTTCTTT.

This clone was observed a handful of times. This chain connects TRBV9 to TRBJ2-1, with D perhaps matching TRBD2 (6 bases). The germline V and J ends were trimmed by 2 bases and 8 bases, with 23 bases remaining between them. This CDR3 has 17 residues. The germline gives CDR1 SGDLS, CDR2 YYNGEE. The CDR3 is CASSVLRSAGSRDEQFF. The CDR3 DNA reads as TGTGCCAGCAGCGTTCTGAGATCGGCGGGATCGCGTGATGAGCAGTTCTTC.

The rearrangement joins TRBV5-4 to TRBJ2-3; weak D call: TRBD1 (5 bases). The CDR3 length is 13 residues. Trimming took off 2 bases at V and 1 base at J, with 5 bases between the two ends. Germline V lookup: CDR1 SGHNT, CDR2 YYREEE (reference sequence). The CDR3 DNA is TGTGCCAGCAGCTTACAGGGCACAGATACGCAGTATTTT. Protein product: CASSLQGTDTQYF.

The table lists this clone with a few counts. Other DNA sequences in the same sample also yield this CDR3. The chain links TRBV29-1 to TRBJ2-3, with 7 bases matching TRBD2. V trimming: 6 bases; J trimming: 6 bases; junction bases outside the gene matches: 0. Germline CDR1 and CDR2: SQVTM and ANQGSEA. The CDR3 has 10 residues. CDR3 loop: CSVGGDTQYF. Here the CDR3 DNA reads TGCAGCGTGGGGGGGGATACGCAGTATTTT.

This clone came up a few times. In DNA form, the CDR3 reads TGTGCCAGCTTAGGAGGTTATGGCTACACCTTC. It codes for CASLGGYGYTF. This chain connects TRBV7-9 to TRBJ1-2; D gene ambiguous. V gave up 8 bases and J gave up 5 bases, with 9 bases separating them. The CDR3 runs to 11 residues. Germline values: CDR1 SEHNR, CDR2 FQNEAQ (reference sequence). Together with reference TRBV7-9 and TRBJ1-2, the CDR3 gives the full variable domain: DTGVSQNPRHKITKRGQNVTFRCDPISEHNRLYWYRQTLGQGPEFLTYFQNEAQLEKSRLLSDRFSAERPKGSFSTLEIQRTEQGDSAMYLCASLGGYGYTFGSGTRLTVV.

This clone was recorded a few times. This chain links TRBV28 with TRBJ2-1, with unresolved D. In germline, CDR1 is MDHEN, CDR2 SYDVKM. The length of the CDR3 is 15 residues. V gave up 6 bases and J gave up 0 bases, with 12 bases separating them. CDR3 in amino acids: CASRDESNSYNEQFF. As DNA, the CDR3 is TGTGCCAGCAGGGATGAGAGCAACTCCTACAATGAGCAGTTCTTC.

The chain has TRBV29-1 and TRBJ1-1; D remains ambiguous. The CDR3 loop spans 15 amino acids. The germline V gene encodes CDR1 SQVTM and CDR2 ANQGSEA. V was trimmed by 5 bases and J by 0 bases, leaving 16 bases between them. Written as DNA, the CDR3 is TGCAGCGTTAAAGCCCCCCAGTGGGTGAACACTGAAGCTTTCTTT. Translation: CSVKAPQWVNTEAFF.

The chain employs TRBV7-9 and TRBJ2-5, with 7 nucleotides matching TRBD2. CDR1 and CDR2 from the germline V gene are SEHNR and FQNEAQ (reference sequence). This CDR3 is 12 amino acids long. V lost 8 bases and J lost 4; bases outside the gene matches: 4. The CDR3 nucleotides read TGTGCCAGCGCGGGGGTTCGAGAGACCCAGTACTTC. It codes for CASAGVRETQYF.

This chain connects TRBV19 to TRBJ2-6; no reliable D call. Per the germline V gene, CDR1 is LNHDA and CDR2 is SQIVND (reference sequence). This CDR3 has 12 amino acids. V lost 7 bases and J lost 1, with 2 bases in between. DNA of the CDR3: TGTGCCAGTATGTCTGGGGCCAACGTCCTGACTTTC. It specifies CASMSGANVLTF.

This chain joins TRBV4-1 and TRBJ2-2; D is unresolved. The CDR3 length is 17 residues. Trimming took 2 bases from V and 2 from J, leaving 15 bases between them. Germline lookup yields CDR1 MGHRA and CDR2 YSYEKL. The chain's CDR3 is CASSQWAESINTGELFF. CDR3 DNA: TGCGCCAGCAGCCAATGGGCGGAGAGCATTAACACCGGGGAGCTGTTTTTT.

This chain joins TRBV30 and TRBJ2-4; 9 bases are a match to TRBD2. Germline assignment: CDR1 GTSNPN and CDR2 SVGIG (reference sequence). The CDR3 runs to 19 residues. DNA for the CDR3: TGTGCAAGCCTGGATATTTCTCTCCGCGGGAGGGAGTACAAAAACATTCAGTACTTC. Encoded protein: CASLDISLRGREYKNIQYF.

In its sample, this clone was seen a few times. This chain connects TRBV4-3 to TRBJ2-7, with D uncertain. CDR1 and CDR2 from the germline V gene are LGHNA and YSLEER. V was clipped by 7 bases and J by 2 bases, with 24 bases between them. The CDR3 is 17 residues long. The CDR3 DNA reads as TGCGCCAGCATCGTTGAGCCCCTTCCTAGTGGCACCTACGAGCAGTACGTC. The encoded protein is CASIVEPLPSGTYEQYV.

This clone was seen a handful of times. The rearrangement links TRBV10-3 to TRBJ2-7; TRBD2 agrees at 10 bases. The CDR3 has 13 residues. The V and J ends lost 4 bases and 4 bases, in that order; junction bases with no gene match: 1. Looked up from germline, CDR1 is ENHRY and CDR2 is SYGVKD. CDR3 DNA sequence: TGTGCCATCAGTGTACTAGCGGGGTACGAGCAGTACTTC. It is translated as CAISVLAGYEQYF.

This clone was observed a handful of times. The CDR3 DNA reads TGTGCCAGCAGTTTAGTGCCAGGATTTGCTGGAAACACCATATATTTT. Amino acid sequence: CASSLVPGFAGNTIYF. The rearrangement uses TRBV28 and TRBJ1-3; the D is unclear. Germline V gene data show CDR1 as MDHEN and CDR2 as SYDVKM. V was cut by 2 bases and J by 2 bases, with 13 bases left in between. This CDR3 has 16 residues.

With regard to this clone: A read error may explain this, as a much larger clone is one base away. V gene TRBV9 combines with J gene TRBJ2-6; maybe TRBD1 (6 bases). The CDR3 totals 15 residues. In germline, CDR1 is SGDLS, CDR2 YYNGEE. The CDR3 coding sequence is TGTGCCAGCAGCGTAGCAGGGGCCGGGGCCAACGGCCTGACTTTC. This gives the protein CASSVAGAGANGLTF. The whole variable domain, remainder taken from reference TRBV9 and TRBJ2-6, is DSGVTQTPKHLITATGQRVTLRCSPRSGDLSVYWYQQSLDQGLQFLIQYYNGEERAKGNILERFSAQQFPDLHSELNLSSLELGDSALYFCASSVAGAGANGLTFGAGSRLTVL.

This clone was found a few times. The genes are TRBV27 and TRBJ2-5; a weak D match, TRBD2 (6 bases). Trimming removed 5 bases from V and 4 bases from J, with 20 bases in between. CDR3 length: 16 residues. Germline CDR1 is MNHEY and CDR2 is SMNVEV (reference sequence). CDR3 DNA sequence: TGTGCCAGCAGTCGCCTTTTTACGAGCGGGCGAGAGACCCAGTACTTC. Translated: CASSRLFTSGRETQYF.